This TCR beta chain was captured by sequencing in a study of blood T cell repertoires in COVID-19. CDR1 and CDR2 (germline): LGHDT, YNNKEL (reference sequence). V was trimmed by 4 bases and J by 7 bases, leaving 13 bases between them. This CDR3 is 14 amino acids long. This clone was seen at least ten times. Here immunoSEQ multiplex PCR was the method, and the copy in TCRdb shows in-frame clones only, minus some. This table has tens of thousands of clones, about 85% appearing once. The chain carries TRBV3-1 (or the pseudogene TRBV3-2) and TRBJ2-2, with TRBD2 as a possible D gene (7 bases). The sample consisted of peripheral blood. This TCR came from a man in his 70s with acute or convalescent COVID-19. The CDR3 spells CASSLVRGGGELFF. The CDR3 nucleotides read TGTGCCAGCAGCCTCGTTAGGGGGGGCGGGGAGCTGTTTTTT.